These T cell receptor beta chains were read from a single sample in a study of graft-versus-host responses after intestinal transplantation. Antigens for these TCRs are unknown. TCRdb's table, derived via immunoSEQ multiplex PCR, lists solely in-frame clones and lacks some. The table includes tens of thousands of clones, around 95% detected once. This specimen consisted of unstimulated CD8+ T cells sorted from spleen or lymph node cells, obtained before intestinal transplant. The receptors stem from a human donor who received an intestinal transplant. Both conserved end residues are trimmed from each CDR3. A clone size is listed for some rows: how often the clone was seen (once, few, many), or a class if it is expanded.

j_call	v_call	clone_size	cdr3_aa
TRBJ2-5	TRBV2	.	ASAGTGTSGRESQETQY
TRBJ1-5	TRBV28	.	ASSSDGNQPQH
TRBJ2-1	TRBV11-2	.	ASSPEASAYNEQF
TRBJ2-3	TRBV6-6	.	ASSWLAEESTDTQY
TRBJ2-1	TRBV2	.	ASTHNEQF
TRBJ2-5	TRBV5-6	.	ASSSPDSPIWETQY
TRBJ2-5	TRBV7-6	.	ASSPTLDRVPVDQY
TRBJ1-2	TRBV28	.	ASSFRGGRGYT
TRBJ1-1	TRBV6-5	.	ASSYSIKGGTEAF
TRBJ1-1	TRBV19	.	ASSFLQGADTEAF
TRBJ1-1	TRBV9	once	ASSVEELNTEAF
TRBJ2-2	TRBV7-6	.	ASSFGAGGGTGELF
TRBJ2-7	TRBV4-3	few	ASSPDGYEQY
TRBJ2-7	TRBV5-1	.	ASSPYSFSYEQY
TRBJ2-1	TRBV27	.	ASSPRLSRYNEQF
TRBJ2-7	TRBV4-1	.	ASSQDSLTRYEQY
TRBJ1-5	TRBV7-8	.	ASSFGPEGNQPQH
TRBJ2-3	TRBV7-2	once	ASSFGLAGAPDTQY